What follows are 18 T cell receptor beta chains derived from one specimen sequenced in a study of blood T cell repertoires in COVID-19. Using immunoSEQ multiplex PCR, the repertoire was profiled, and TCRdb retains in-frame clones only, with some absent. Of under 65,000 clones detected, 82% appear once; the ten largest clones hold about 22%. Sequencing used peripheral blood. These receptor sequences come from an older woman with acute or convalescent COVID-19.

V and J are TRBV27 and TRBJ2-7; 9 bases match TRBD2. V was clipped by 7 bases and J by 4 bases; unmatched bases: 8. Germline-derived CDR1 and CDR2 are MNHEY and SMNVEV (reference sequence). CDR3 length equals 14 residues. CDR3 in amino acids: CASKSSGNYYEQYF. In nucleotides, the CDR3 is TGTGCCAGCAAGTCTAGCGGGAATTATTACGAGCAGTACTTC.

V usage is TRBV27 and J usage is TRBJ2-1, with 9 bases that match TRBD1. Germline V lookup: CDR1 MNHEY, CDR2 SMNVEV (reference sequence). The junction had 9 bases not matched to a gene; V was cut back by 6 bases and J by 6 bases. The CDR3 consists of 15 residues. CDR3: CASSSPQGATNEQFF. Here the CDR3 DNA reads TGTGCCAGCAGCTCTCCACAGGGGGCGACCAATGAGCAGTTCTTC.

This chain uses TRBV6-5 with TRBJ2-7; possible D gene TRBD1, 5 bases. This CDR3 is 14 amino acids long. Germline loops: CDR1 MNHEY, CDR2 SVGAGI. V shed 6 bases and J shed 0 bases, with 12 bases lying between them. The CDR3 DNA sequence: TGTGCCAGCAGCTTTGGAGACAGCTCCTACGAGCAGTACTTC. Its protein product is CASSFGDSSYEQYF.

This chain links TRBV7-6 with TRBJ1-4; a weak D match, TRBD1 (5 bases). The CDR3 length is 13 residues. Trimming removed 9 bases from V and 2 bases from J, with 10 bases in between. Germline V gene sequence: CDR1 SGHVS, CDR2 FNYEAQ. DNA of the CDR3: TGTGCCAGTGGAGGGGCCACTAATGAAAAACTGTTTTTT. This gives the protein CASGGATNEKLFF.

The V call is TRBV7-2, the J call TRBJ2-3; a possible D gene is TRBD2 (6 bases). The CDR3 spans 16 residues. Germline-derived CDR1 and CDR2 are SGHTA and FQGNSA. Between the trimmed V and J ends, which lost 2 bases and 2 bases, there was a span of 14 bases. CDR3 region: CASSLKGGTHTDTQYF. The CDR3 coding sequence is TGTGCCAGCAGCTTAAAAGGAGGGACGCACACAGATACGCAGTATTTT.

The V call is TRBV29-1, the J call TRBJ1-2; no firm D call. Trimming pared 3 bases from V and 4 bases from J, leaving 9 bases between. Germline CDR1 SQVTM, CDR2 ANQGSEA. The CDR3 runs 12 residues. The CDR3: CSVDEGIYGYTF. Here the CDR3 DNA reads TGCAGCGTTGACGAGGGTATCTATGGCTACACCTTC.

The table lists this clone with a few counts. The chain recombines TRBV11-2 with TRBJ1-4; D is undetermined. Germline CDR1 SGHAT, CDR2 FQNNGV. Between the trimmed V and J ends, which lost 5 bases and 8 bases, there was a span of 12 bases. This CDR3 spans 13 amino acids. The CDR3 sequence is CASSLLIREKLFF. In nucleotides, the CDR3 is TGTGCCAGCAGCCTTTTAATCAGAGAAAAACTGTTTTTT.

The rearrangement links TRBV5-6 to TRBJ2-3, with 11 bases lining up with TRBD2. With 2 bases clipped from V and 5 bases from J, the junction kept 7 bases outside the gene matches. The CDR3 totals 16 residues. Germline V lookup: CDR1 SGHDT, CDR2 YYEEEE. CDR3 in amino acids: CASSLLAGDVIDTQYF. DNA for the CDR3: TGTGCCAGCAGCTTACTAGCGGGGGATGTTATAGATACGCAGTATTTT. The full variable domain, its missing parts supplied by reference TRBV5-6 and TRBJ2-3, is DAGVTQSPTHLIKTRGQQVTLRCSPKSGHDTVSWYQQALGQGPQFIFQYYEEEERQRGNFPDRFSGHQFPNYSSELNVNALLLGDSALYLCASSLLAGDVIDTQYFGPGTRLTVL.

The CDR3 spells CASTIPGQGSHEQYF. The CDR3 nucleotides are TGTGCCAGCACTATACCGGGACAGGGGTCCCACGAGCAGTACTTC. The chain recombines TRBV2 with TRBJ2-7; 10 bases match TRBD1. This CDR3 is built from 15 residues. Germline lookup yields CDR1 SNHLY and CDR2 FYNNEI. Trimming at V came to 7 bases and at J to 5 bases, leaving 11 bases not matched to a gene.

The rearrangement links TRBV5-1 to TRBJ2-1, with D perhaps matching TRBD2 (5 bases). The CDR3 is 13 amino acids. The ends were cut back, 1 base at V and 6 bases at J, with 8 bases in the middle. Per germline, CDR1 SGHRS and CDR2 YFSETQ. The CDR3 nucleotides are TGCGCCAGCAGCTTGTCCACTAGCAATGAGCAGTTCTTC. This sequence encodes CASSLSTSNEQFF.

This chain links TRBV7-9 with TRBJ1-1, with unresolved D. Germline CDR1 reads SEHNR; CDR2 reads FQNEAQ (reference sequence). This CDR3 is 16 amino acids long. Trimming removed 4 bases from V and 2 bases from J, with 17 bases in between. CDR3 sequence: CASSSSLGTHNTEAFF. The CDR3 nucleotides are TGTGCCAGCAGCTCTTCTCTGGGCACACACAACACTGAAGCTTTCTTT. The variable domain in full, with the rest retrieved from reference TRBV7-9 and TRBJ1-1, is DTGVSQNPRHKITKRGQNVTFRCDPISEHNRLYWYRQTLGQGPEFLTYFQNEAQLEKSRLLSDRFSAERPKGSFSTLEIQRTEQGDSAMYLCASSSSLGTHNTEAFFGQGTRLTVV.

This sequence joins TRBV6-5 and TRBJ2-3, with 10 bases aligning to TRBD2. The CDR3 length is 13 residues. Germline CDR1 reads MNHEY; CDR2 reads SVGAGI. V was pared by 9 bases and J by 3 bases, with 3 bases of the junction left unmatched. CDR3 protein: CASGLAVTDTQYF. In DNA, the CDR3 is TGTGCCAGTGGACTAGCGGTAACAGATACGCAGTATTTT.

V usage is TRBV5-1 and J usage is TRBJ2-1, with 11 bases aligning to TRBD1. This CDR3 comprises 15 residues. V shed 4 bases and J 6 bases; nucleotides not matched to a gene: 6. Per germline, CDR1 SGHRS and CDR2 YFSETQ. This chain's CDR3 is CASSPRDRGFNEQFF. The DNA of the CDR3 is TGCGCCAGCAGCCCCCGGGACAGGGGGTTCAATGAGCAGTTCTTC. The whole variable domain, remainder taken from reference TRBV5-1 and TRBJ2-1, is KAGVTQTPRYLIKTRGQQVTLSCSPISGHRSVSWYQQTPGQGLQFLFEYFSETQRNKGNFPGRFSGRQFSNSRSEMNVSTLELGDSALYLCASSPRDRGFNEQFFGPGTRLTVL.

This sequence joins TRBV7-9 and TRBJ1-1, with 10 bases lining up with TRBD1. This CDR3 comprises 15 residues. Germline CDR1 SEHNR, CDR2 FQNEAQ (reference sequence). J gave up 6 bases and V 4 bases, and 8 bases lay outside the gene matches. The CDR3 sequence: CASSWSGTGESEAFF. CDR3 in DNA: TGTGCCAGCAGCTGGTCCGGGACAGGGGAATCTGAAGCTTTCTTT.

CDR3 sequence: CSASRGSLGTTNEKLFF. In DNA, the CDR3 is TGCAGTGCTAGTAGGGGGAGCCTTGGGACGACTAATGAAAAACTGTTTTTT. The chain links TRBV20-1 to TRBJ1-4; D is possibly TRBD1 (6 bases). The CDR3 consists of 17 residues. V lost 3 bases, J lost 2 bases, and 19 bases lay in between. Germline V gene data show CDR1 as DFQATT and CDR2 as SNEGSKA (reference sequence).

In the case of this clone: One junction end disagrees with the germline gene, perhaps due to a read error. This chain links TRBV6-2 or TRBV6-3 with TRBJ1-3, with D unclear. CDR3 length equals 13 residues. Germline lookup yields CDR1 MNHEY and CDR2 SVGEGT. This CDR3 is CAGSGGRWNTIYF. The CDR3 DNA reads as TGTGCCGGCAGTGGCGGCCGGTGGAACACCATATATTTT.

The chain uses TRBV7-3 and TRBJ2-2; D may be TRBD2 (5 bases). The V gene's germline CDR1 is SGHTA and CDR2 FQGTGA. V was shortened by 4 bases and J by 6 bases, with 12 bases between the two germline ends. This CDR3 is built from 14 residues. CDR3 nucleotides: TGTGCCAGCAGCTCGGACGGGCGGGCCGGGGAGCTGTTTTTT. Amino acid sequence: CASSSDGRAGELFF.

The rearrangement joins TRBV2 to TRBJ1-6, with D perhaps TRBD1 (6 bases). Trimming left V 1 base short and J 2 bases short, with 12 bases between. The CDR3 has 17 residues. Germline V gene lookup returns CDR1 SNHLY and CDR2 FYNNEI. CDR3 amino acids: CASSEGGHGTYNSPLHF. The CDR3 bases are TGTGCCAGCAGTGAAGGGGGACACGGGACCTATAATTCACCCCTCCACTTT.